One and the same sample provided the 17 T cell receptor beta chains below, sequenced in a study of cytomegalovirus exposure and HLA in healthy donors. Both 60 Vbeta primers and 13 Jbeta primers went into the PCR. Here immunoSEQ multiplex PCR was the method, and the copy in TCRdb shows in-frame clones only, minus some. The sample data list 150,000 or so clones. The source material was PBMCs. These receptors all stem from a woman between 45 and 60 years old in good health and CMV-seronegative.

The rearrangement uses TRBV5-1 and TRBJ2-3; unclear D gene. The V and J ends lost 3 bases and 4 bases respectively, with 9 bases between them. This CDR3 has 13 amino acids. Germline lookup yields CDR1 SGHRS and CDR2 YFSETQ. The DNA for the CDR3 is TGCGCCAGCAGCTCAAAAGCCCCAGATACGCAGTATTTT. The encoded protein is CASSSKAPDTQYF.

V is TRBV18 and J is TRBJ2-1, with TRBD2 identical over 9 bases. The ends lost 3 bases at V and 4 bases at J; junction bases unmatched: 4. Per the germline V gene, CDR1 is KGHSH and CDR2 is LQKENI. The CDR3 extends over 15 amino acids. This chain's CDR3 is CASSPLTSGYNEQFF. The CDR3, as DNA: TGTGCCAGCTCACCTTTGACTAGCGGATACAATGAGCAGTTCTTC.

The chain recombines TRBV20-1 with TRBJ2-1; D is undetermined. Trimming removed 3 bases at V and 10 bases at J, with 4 bases between. This CDR3 is 9 amino acids long. CDR1 DFQATT and CDR2 SNEGSKA come from the germline V gene (reference sequence). CDR3 sequence reads: CSASREQFF. CDR3 DNA sequence: TGCAGTGCTAGTCGGGAGCAGTTCTTC.

The V and J genes are TRBV7-6 and TRBJ2-2; no clear D. Germline V gene sequence: CDR1 SGHVS, CDR2 FNYEAQ. The V gene lost 5 bases and the J gene lost 5 bases, with 9 bases spanning the gap. This CDR3 region has 13 residues. The chain's CDR3 is CASSPRWTGELFF. CDR3 in DNA: TGTGCCAGCAGCCCGCGCTGGACCGGGGAGCTGTTTTTT.

The chain joins TRBV25-1 to TRBJ1-2, with 7 bases lining up with TRBD1. The CDR3 is 15 amino acids. The V gene's germline CDR1 is MGHDK and CDR2 SYGVNS. The V gene end was trimmed by 1 base and the J gene end by 3 bases; junction bases not matched to a gene: 5. The CDR3 is CASSEFGGGDYGYTF. Written as DNA, the CDR3 is TGTGCCAGCAGTGAATTTGGAGGGGGCGACTATGGCTACACCTTC.

The chain couples TRBV6-5 to TRBJ1-2; 9 bases are shared with TRBD1. The CDR3 consists of 13 residues. The junction had 7 bases not matched to a gene; V was cut back by 6 bases and J by 8 bases. The germline V gene has CDR1 MNHEY and CDR2 SVGAGI. The CDR3 reads CASRPDRGRGYTF. The DNA for the CDR3 is TGTGCCAGCAGACCGGACAGGGGACGGGGCTACACCTTC.

The chain's CDR3 is CASSPPSLAEYNEQFF. The CDR3 DNA reads TGTGCCAGCTCACCACCGTCACTAGCGGAGTACAATGAGCAGTTCTTC. The chain combines TRBV18 with TRBJ2-1; 8 positions agree with TRBD2. In germline, CDR1 is KGHSH, CDR2 LQKENI. The ends lost 0 bases at V and 4 bases at J; junction bases unmatched: 5. This CDR3 has 16 amino acids.

This chain uses TRBV7-9 with TRBJ1-1; D is undetermined. CDR1 is SEHNR, CDR2 FQNEAQ, per germline (reference sequence). V was shortened by 7 bases and J by 8 bases, with 17 bases between the two germline ends. The CDR3 loop spans 13 amino acids. CDR3 sequence (DNA): TGTGCCAGCACCTTTGACGGGATGTTCGAAGCTTTCTTT. Amino acid sequence: CASTFDGMFEAFF.

J is TRBJ2-7 and V is TRBV27; 9 bases agree with TRBD1. In germline, CDR1 is MNHEY, CDR2 SMNVEV (reference sequence). This CDR3 is built from 14 residues. The trim removed 8 bases at V and 1 base at J, leaving 6 bases unmatched. CDR3 sequence (DNA): TGTGCCAGCCGTAGGGGGACAGGGTCCTACGAGCAGTACTTC. Translated: CASRRGTGSYEQYF.

V usage is TRBV13 and J usage is TRBJ2-3; D call uncertain. The CDR3 extends over 16 amino acids. The V end was cut by 2 bases, the J end by 2 bases, with 14 bases between. CDR1 and CDR2 from the germline V gene are PRHDT and FYEKMQ (reference sequence). In nucleotides, the CDR3 is TGTGCCAGCAGCTTACCTAGGAACACACCCACAGATACGCAGTATTTT. Residues: CASSLPRNTPTDTQYF.

This chain links TRBV7-6 with TRBJ1-1; 9 bases line up with TRBD1. V lost 4 bases to trimming and J lost 1 base; unmatched junction nucleotides: 7. This CDR3 comprises 16 residues. Germline CDR1 and CDR2: SGHVS and FNYEAQ. The CDR3 nucleotides are TGTGCCAGCAGCTCCTACAGGGGGCAGAGGAACACTGAAGCTTTCTTT. This sequence encodes CASSSYRGQRNTEAFF.

V usage is TRBV15 and J usage is TRBJ2-7; 9 nucleotides agree with TRBD2. CDR1 is LNHNV and CDR2 is YYDKDF in the germline V gene (reference sequence). J gave up 3 bases and V 6 bases, and 3 bases lay outside the gene matches. There are 13 residues in the CDR3. In DNA form, the CDR3 reads TGTGCCACCAGGATGACTAGCGGCTACGAGCAGTACTTC. It encodes CATRMTSGYEQYF.

V and J are TRBV9 and TRBJ2-3, with unresolved D. Germline V gene data show CDR1 as SGDLS and CDR2 as YYNGEE. The CDR3 sequence is 13 residues long. With 3 bases removed from V and 2 bases from J, the gap between germline ends came to 7 bases. For the CDR3, the DNA is TGTGCCAGCAGCGCTCAGTACACAGATACGCAGTATTTT. Translating gives CASSAQYTDTQYF. The full variable domain, rest sourced from reference TRBV9 and TRBJ2-3, is DSGVTQTPKHLITATGQRVTLRCSPRSGDLSVYWYQQSLDQGLQFLIQYYNGEERAKGNILERFSAQQFPDLHSELNLSSLELGDSALYFCASSAQYTDTQYFGPGTRLTVL.

The V call is TRBV28, the J call TRBJ2-1; TRBD1 aligns across 7 bases. This CDR3 spans 14 amino acids. With 8 bases clipped from V and 3 bases from J, the junction kept 7 bases outside the gene matches. Looked up from germline, CDR1 is MDHEN and CDR2 is SYDVKM. CDR3 sequence reads: CASQGVVGYNEQFF. CDR3 in DNA: TGTGCCAGCCAGGGGGTGGTAGGCTACAATGAGCAGTTCTTC. The complete variable domain, with remaining parts taken from reference TRBV28 and TRBJ2-1, reads DVKVTQSSRYLVKRTGEKVFLECVQDMDHENMFWYRQDPGLGLRLIYFSYDVKMKEKGDIPEGYSVSREKKERFSLILESASTNQTSMYLCASQGVVGYNEQFFGPGTRLTVL.

The gene calls are TRBV7-3 and TRBJ2-3; 13 nucleotides line up with TRBD2. V lost 5 bases and J lost 3; bases outside the gene matches: 2. The germline V gene has CDR1 SGHTA and CDR2 FQGTGA. There are 15 residues in the CDR3. This CDR3 reads CASSMGLAGTDTQYF. The DNA for the CDR3 is TGTGCCAGCAGCATGGGACTAGCGGGGACAGATACGCAGTATTTT.

V is TRBV6-6 and J is TRBJ2-7, with TRBD2 identical over 8 bases. J was trimmed by 3 bases and V by 3 bases; bases with no gene match: 10. In germline, CDR1 is MNHNY, CDR2 SVGAGI (reference sequence). The CDR3 extends over 16 amino acids. The CDR3 nucleotides are TGTGCCAGCAGTTATCGAGCGGGGGTCCGGGACTACGAGCAGTACTTC. It is translated as CASSYRAGVRDYEQYF.

The chain combines TRBV10-1 with TRBJ2-1; 9 nucleotides line up with TRBD1. CDR3 length: 18 residues. Trimming cost V 1 base and J 9 bases; bases outside gene matches: 16. From germline, CDR1 is WNHNN and CDR2 SYGVQD (reference sequence). The CDR3 region is CASSEFEQGARGTIEQFF. In DNA, the CDR3 is TGCGCCAGCAGTGAGTTTGAACAGGGGGCGAGGGGAACGATTGAGCAGTTCTTC.